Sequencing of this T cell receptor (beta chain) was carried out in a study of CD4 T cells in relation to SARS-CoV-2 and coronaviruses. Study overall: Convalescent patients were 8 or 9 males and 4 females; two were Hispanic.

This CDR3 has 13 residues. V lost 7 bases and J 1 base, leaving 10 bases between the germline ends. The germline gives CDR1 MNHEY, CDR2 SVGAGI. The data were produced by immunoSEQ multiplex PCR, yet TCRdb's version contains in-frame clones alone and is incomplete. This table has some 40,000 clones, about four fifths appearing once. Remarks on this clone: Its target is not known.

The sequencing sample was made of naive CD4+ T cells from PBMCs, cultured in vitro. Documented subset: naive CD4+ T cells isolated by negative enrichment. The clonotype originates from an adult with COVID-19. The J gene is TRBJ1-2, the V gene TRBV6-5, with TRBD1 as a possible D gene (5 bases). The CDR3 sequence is CASKPQVNYGYTF. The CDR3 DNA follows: TGTGCCAGCAAACCACAGGTTAACTATGGCTACACCTTC.